The 32 T cell receptor beta chains reported below all come from one sample, sequenced in a study of shared clonotypes between healthy human individuals. Libraries were prepared by immunoSEQ multiplex PCR; TCRdb keeps only in-frame clonotypes and omits some of them. This sample carries about 2.3 million clones, just under 95% of them seen once, and the ten largest clones take around 0.4%. Material: naive CD4+ T cells from PBMCs. The subset was: CD45RA+ positively selected. The receptor set was obtained from a man aged 18 to 29 in good health. Some clones in this sample may be carry-over from other donors' samples.

V and J are TRBV14 and TRBJ1-2; tentative D call: TRBD1 (6 bases). CDR3 length: 15 residues. Trimming cost V 3 bases and J 4 bases, with 15 bases left between them. Looked up from germline, CDR1 is SGHDN and CDR2 is FVKESK. CDR3 amino acids: CASSQDEGGIYGYTF. The CDR3 coding sequence is TGTGCCAGCAGCCAGGATGAGGGGGGTATCTATGGCTACACCTTC.

CDR3 coding DNA: TGCGCCAGCAGCCCCGACCAGCGACAGATCCTGAACACTGAAGCTTTCTTT. Its protein is CASSPDQRQILNTEAFF. The chain couples TRBV5-1 to TRBJ1-1; a weak D match, TRBD1 (5 bases). CDR1 SGHRS and CDR2 YFSETQ come from the germline V gene. This CDR3 has 17 residues. The V and J ends lost 4 bases and 0 bases respectively, with 19 bases between them.

The V and J genes are TRBV18 and TRBJ1-4, with D hard to call. The CDR3 extends over 14 amino acids. Trimming took 0 bases from V and 7 from J, leaving 9 bases between them. The germline CDR1 and CDR2 sequences are KGHSH and LQKENI. DNA of the CDR3: TGTGCCAGCTCACCACCGTCTCAGCCTGAAAAACTGTTTTTT. Its translation: CASSPPSQPEKLFF.

The rearrangement joins TRBV28 to TRBJ2-3; the D is unclear. The CDR3 is made up of 15 amino acids. Trimming removed 4 bases from V and 1 base from J, with 12 bases in between. The germline CDR1 and CDR2 sequences are MDHEN and SYDVKM. The CDR3: CASSSGEFGTDTQYF. The CDR3 DNA sequence: TGTGCCAGCAGTTCAGGAGAGTTCGGCACAGATACGCAGTATTTT.

The chain carries TRBV5-5 and TRBJ1-3; D remains ambiguous. The CDR3 has 15 amino acids. The germline V gene encodes CDR1 SGHKS and CDR2 YYEKEE (reference sequence). V was cut by 0 bases and J by 0 bases, with 7 bases left in between. The chain's CDR3 is CASSLADFSGNTIYF. For the CDR3, the DNA is TGTGCCAGCAGCTTGGCAGACTTCTCTGGAAACACCATATATTTT.

The J gene is TRBJ2-1, the V gene TRBV5-1, with D perhaps TRBD2 (6 bases). Germline V gene data show CDR1 as SGHRS and CDR2 as YFSETQ. Trimming took off 3 bases at V and 2 bases at J, with 15 bases between the two ends. The CDR3 is 16 residues long. The CDR3 DNA is TGCGCCAGCAGCTCCCAGGCGGCGGGACCCTACAATGAGCAGTTCTTC. Protein product: CASSSQAAGPYNEQFF.

The CDR3 sequence: CASGLVEGEDPDTQYF. Here the CDR3 DNA reads TGTGCTAGTGGTTTGGTGGAGGGTGAGGACCCAGATACGCAGTATTTT. The rearrangement uses TRBV12-5 and TRBJ2-3; D might be TRBD2 (6 bases). Germline CDR1 LGHNT, CDR2 FRNRAP. The CDR3 is 16 amino acids. V lost 0 bases, J lost 4 bases, and 14 bases lay in between. The full variable domain, completed using reference TRBV12-5 and TRBJ2-3, is DARVTQTPRHKVTEMGQEVTMRCQPILGHNTVFWYRQTMMQGLELLAYFRNRAPLDDSGMPKDRFSAEMPDATLATLKIQPSEPRDSAVYFCASGLVEGEDPDTQYFGPGTRLTVL.

The table lists this clone with a count of one. This rearrangement joins TRBV30 to TRBJ1-3; D is unresolved. Germline V gene lookup returns CDR1 GTSNPN and CDR2 SVGIG (reference sequence). This CDR3 spans 13 amino acids. V was trimmed by 2 bases and J by 3 bases, leaving 8 bases between them. The CDR3 DNA reads as TGTGCCTGGAGTCAGAGCCTTGGAAACACCATATATTTT. This encodes CAWSQSLGNTIYF.

V is TRBV5-4 and J is TRBJ2-7; D is unresolved. The germline V and J ends were trimmed by 4 bases and 2 bases, with 10 bases remaining between them. The CDR3 length is 13 residues. Germline-derived CDR1 and CDR2 are SGHNT and YYREEE (reference sequence). The CDR3 spells CASSPDWAYEQYF. The CDR3 DNA reads as TGTGCCAGCAGCCCAGACTGGGCCTACGAGCAGTACTTC.

On this clone itself: Distinct nucleotide sequences in the sample also encode this CDR3. This sequence joins TRBV7-2 and TRBJ2-3, with unresolved D. Germline V CDR1 and CDR2: SGHTA, FQGNSA. V was clipped by 5 bases and J by 1 base, with 7 bases between them. The CDR3 is made up of 13 amino acids. This CDR3 reads CASSPAGTDTQYF. CDR3 sequence (DNA): TGTGCCAGCAGCCCCGCTGGCACAGATACGCAGTATTTT. Supplemented by reference TRBV7-2 and TRBJ2-3, the full variable domain reads GAGVSQSPSNKVTEKGKDVELRCDPISGHTALYWYRQSLGQGLEFLIYFQGNSAPDKSGLPSDRFSAERTGGSVSTLTIQRTQQEDSAVYLCASSPAGTDTQYFGPGTRLTVL.

In its sample, this clone was seen a few times. The chain combines TRBV6-5 with TRBJ1-2; D is unresolved. V lost 2 bases and J lost 2, with 9 bases in between. The CDR3 length is 14 residues. Germline lookup yields CDR1 MNHEY and CDR2 SVGAGI. In DNA form, the CDR3 reads TGTGCCAGCAGTTACGGTCGGCGGAACTATGGCTACACCTTC. It is translated as CASSYGRRNYGYTF.

The rearrangement uses TRBV4-2 and TRBJ2-7; TRBD2 agrees at 8 bases. From germline, CDR1 is LGHNA and CDR2 YNFKEQ. The CDR3 covers 16 residues. V lost 0 bases and J lost 4; bases outside the gene matches: 8. CDR3 in DNA: TGTGCCAGCAGCCAAGATCGAAGCGGGAGTAGGTACGAGCAGTACTTC. This gives the protein CASSQDRSGSRYEQYF.

This chain joins TRBV7-3 and TRBJ1-3, with a possible D match to TRBD1 (5 bases). V was shortened by 3 bases and J by 1 base, with 7 bases between the two germline ends. This CDR3 is 14 amino acids long. CDR1 is SGHTA and CDR2 is FQGTGA in the germline V gene. The CDR3 loop is CASSFGTSGNTIYF. CDR3 nucleotide sequence: TGTGCCAGCAGCTTTGGGACGTCTGGAAACACCATATATTTT.

Turning to this clone: At the DNA level, this CDR3 is encoded by other sequences in the same sample as well. This CDR3 is CASSPGTGDYEQYF. The CDR3 DNA sequence: TGTGCCAGCTCACCCGGGACAGGGGACTACGAGCAGTACTTC. The rearrangement uses TRBV18 and TRBJ2-7, with 10 bases matching TRBD1. Losses at the gene ends were 3 bases for V and 3 bases for J; bases not matched to a gene: 2. This CDR3 spans 14 amino acids. Germline V gene lookup returns CDR1 KGHSH and CDR2 LQKENI. The full variable domain, in which reference TRBV18 and TRBJ2-7 provide the parts outside the CDR3, is NAGVMQNPRHLVRRRGQEARLRCSPMKGHSHVYWYRQLPEEGLKFMVYLQKENIIDESGMPKERFSAEFPKEGPSILRIQQVVRGDSAAYFCASSPGTGDYEQYFGPGTRLTVT.

V is TRBV5-4 and J is TRBJ2-3; 13 nucleotides line up with TRBD2. CDR1 and CDR2 (germline): SGHNT, YYREEE (reference sequence). CDR3 length: 17 amino acids. Trimming cost V 4 bases and J 8 bases; bases outside gene matches: 13. CDR3 bases: TGTGCCAGCAGCCCCACTAGCGGGAGGGCCTTTTCAAGTACGCAGTATTTT. Translating gives CASSPTSGRAFSSTQYF.

The V and J genes are TRBV28 and TRBJ2-1, with TRBD2 identical over 10 bases. V was pared by 10 bases and J by 9 bases, with 6 bases of the junction left unmatched. Germline CDR1 MDHEN, CDR2 SYDVKM. The CDR3 is 12 residues long. CDR3 bases: TGTGCCACGCGGACTAGCGGTCTTGAGCAGTTCTTC. This codes for CATRTSGLEQFF.

This chain joins TRBV18 and TRBJ2-1; TRBD1 aligns across 7 bases. V gave up 6 bases and J gave up 2 bases; unmatched junction bases: 7. This CDR3 is 15 amino acids long. Germline CDR1 reads KGHSH; CDR2 reads LQKENI. The CDR3 is CASSLHRGPYNEQFF. CDR3 bases: TGTGCCAGCTCGTTGCACAGGGGCCCCTACAATGAGCAGTTCTTC.

The chain recombines TRBV9 with TRBJ2-7, with D possibly being TRBD2 (5 bases). Trimming left V 0 bases short and J 2 bases short, with 15 bases between. Germline V gives CDR1 SGDLS, CDR2 YYNGEE. This CDR3 is 16 amino acids long. CDR3 in amino acids: CASSVAFGSAPYEQYF. Here the CDR3 DNA reads TGTGCCAGCAGCGTAGCCTTTGGTAGCGCTCCCTACGAGCAGTACTTC. Complete variable domain (other parts from reference TRBV9 and TRBJ2-7): DSGVTQTPKHLITATGQRVTLRCSPRSGDLSVYWYQQSLDQGLQFLIQYYNGEERAKGNILERFSAQQFPDLHSELNLSSLELGDSALYFCASSVAFGSAPYEQYFGPGTRLTVT.

This clone was recorded once. The chain employs TRBV4-1 and TRBJ2-4, with D possibly called TRBD1 or TRBD2 (5 bases each). Trimming cost V 5 bases and J 0 bases, with 23 bases left between them. The CDR3 is 19 amino acids. Germline CDR1 and CDR2: MGHRA and YSYEKL. In nucleotides, the CDR3 is TGCGCCAGCAGCTTTGAGGGGCTAGCAGCACCTTTAGCCAAAAACATTCAGTACTTC. It codes for CASSFEGLAAPLAKNIQYF.

The chain carries TRBV25-1 and TRBJ1-4, with no clear D. The CDR3 contains 16 residues. The ends were cut back, 3 bases at V and 12 bases at J, with 23 bases in the middle. Germline V gene sequence: CDR1 MGHDK, CDR2 SYGVNS. The DNA of the CDR3 is TGTGCCAGCAGTGACGGTTTTCGACGCCAGTATGGGGAACTGTTTTTT. Translated: CASSDGFRRQYGELFF.

The chain couples TRBV2 to TRBJ2-2; 9 nucleotides match TRBD2. The CDR3 length is 15 residues. Germline assignment: CDR1 SNHLY and CDR2 FYNNEI. The V and J ends lost 9 bases and 4 bases, in that order; junction bases with no gene match: 9. The CDR3 is CARAGTSSGTGELFF. CDR3 coding DNA: TGTGCCAGGGCCGGGACTAGCAGTGGCACCGGGGAGCTGTTTTTT.

The chain employs TRBV18 and TRBJ1-1; the D gene is possibly TRBD1 (5 bases). The V end was cut by 2 bases, the J end by 4 bases, with 14 bases between. The CDR3 runs 15 residues. Germline lookup yields CDR1 KGHSH and CDR2 LQKENI. The CDR3: CASSPREGAGTEAFF. DNA of the CDR3: TGTGCCAGCTCACCAAGAGAAGGGGCAGGCACTGAAGCTTTCTTT.

For this clone: This same CDR3 is encoded by further DNA sequences in the sample. The genes are TRBV5-1 and TRBJ2-3; D unresolved. This CDR3 has 14 amino acids. V was pared by 4 bases and J by 4 bases, with 13 bases between. Germline V gives CDR1 SGHRS, CDR2 YFSETQ. Here the CDR3 reads CASSLSPGADTQYF. DNA for the CDR3: TGCGCCAGCAGCCTTAGCCCGGGTGCAGATACGCAGTATTTT.

The chain carries TRBV4-3 and TRBJ2-7, with D perhaps being TRBD1 or TRBD2 (5 bases each). Germline V gene sequence: CDR1 LGHNA, CDR2 YSLEER. The V end was cut by 1 base, the J end by 5 bases, with 9 bases between. The CDR3 is made up of 13 amino acids. CDR3 in amino acids: CASSQATGHEQYF. Written as DNA, the CDR3 is TGCGCCAGCAGCCAAGCGACGGGGCACGAGCAGTACTTC.

The chain couples TRBV4-2 to TRBJ2-3; D may be TRBD2 (6 bases). Per the germline V gene, CDR1 is LGHNA and CDR2 is YNFKEQ. Trimming cost V 8 bases and J 1 base, with 16 bases left between them. CDR3 length: 15 residues. CDR3 sequence reads: CASRLGRLGTDTQYF. DNA of the CDR3: TGTGCCAGCCGCCTCGGGAGATTGGGCACAGATACGCAGTATTTT.

Turning to this clone: This same CDR3 is encoded by further DNA sequences in the sample. The chain uses TRBV28 and TRBJ1-2; tentative D call: TRBD1 (6 bases). Trimming stripped 5 bases from V and 8 bases from J, with 18 bases between. The CDR3 length is 14 residues. Per germline, CDR1 MDHEN and CDR2 SYDVKM. CDR3: CASSPPAGAYGYTF. The CDR3 DNA reads as TGTGCCAGCAGTCCCCCAGCGGGGGCATACGGCTACACCTTC.

This chain uses TRBV6-5 with TRBJ1-2, with a tentative D call TRBD1 (5 bases). Deletions cut 5 bases from V and 7 bases from J, with 14 bases between. The CDR3 covers 13 residues. Germline CDR1 reads MNHEY; CDR2 reads SVGAGI. CDR3 sequence: CASSDWTLSGYTF. Written as DNA, the CDR3 is TGTGCCAGCAGTGACTGGACATTAAGTGGCTACACCTTC.

The genes are TRBV6-1 and TRBJ1-2; a possible D gene is TRBD1 (6 bases). V lost 0 bases, J lost 4 bases, and 9 bases lay in between. CDR3 length: 14 residues. Germline V gives CDR1 MNHNS, CDR2 SASEGT. CDR3 amino acids: CASSEANRVYGYTF. The CDR3 DNA reads TGTGCCAGCAGTGAAGCGAACAGGGTCTATGGCTACACCTTC.

DNA for the CDR3: TGTGCCAGCAGTTTAGTAGGACATTCGGCCCTTCAAGCCAAAAACATTCAGTACTTC. Protein product: CASSLVGHSALQAKNIQYF. The chain recombines TRBV28 with TRBJ2-4; D may be TRBD1 (5 bases). This CDR3 comprises 19 residues. CDR1 is MDHEN and CDR2 is SYDVKM in the germline V gene. Trimming pared 2 bases from V and 0 bases from J, leaving 20 bases between.

On this clone itself: This same CDR3 is encoded by further DNA sequences in the sample. The genes are TRBV5-1 and TRBJ2-2; possibly TRBD1 or TRBD2 for D (5 bases each). Germline assignment: CDR1 SGHRS and CDR2 YFSETQ. Deletions cut 4 bases from V and 2 bases from J, with 9 bases between. The CDR3 is 14 amino acids. CDR3 region: CASSGTGNTGELFF. In DNA, the CDR3 is TGCGCCAGCAGCGGGACGGGAAACACCGGGGAGCTGTTTTTT.

The rearrangement joins TRBV5-1 to TRBJ2-7; 8 bases line up with TRBD2. Germline values: CDR1 SGHRS, CDR2 YFSETQ. The CDR3 runs to 13 residues. The ends lost 6 bases at V and 7 bases at J; junction bases unmatched: 9. DNA for the CDR3: TGCGCCAGCACCCGGGGACTAGTCGGGGAGCAGTACTTC. Its protein is CASTRGLVGEQYF.

CDR3 residues: CASSQVLAGGSADTQYF. The CDR3 DNA reads TGTGCCAGCAGCCAAGTCCTAGCGGGAGGTAGTGCAGATACGCAGTATTTT. This chain joins TRBV4-2 and TRBJ2-3; 11 nucleotides match TRBD2. The CDR3 is made up of 17 amino acids. CDR1 and CDR2 from the germline V gene are LGHNA and YNFKEQ. The V and J ends lost 1 base and 4 bases, in that order; junction bases with no gene match: 7.